What follows are 21 T cell receptor beta chains derived from one specimen sequenced in a study of technical replicates of blood from several donors. Data came from immunoSEQ multiplex PCR; TCRdb stores just in-frame clones and leaves some out. This sample has about 73,000 clones; 93% occur once, and the top ten carry roughly 0.25%. Sequencing input: T cells isolated from PBMCs. The origin of the receptors is a human donor in good health.

The gene calls are TRBV11-2 and TRBJ2-2; 11 positions agree with TRBD1. The length of the CDR3 is 15 residues. V lost 4 bases to trimming and J lost 5 bases; unmatched junction nucleotides: 3. CDR1 and CDR2 from the germline V gene are SGHAT and FQNNGV. In DNA form, the CDR3 reads TGTGCCAGCAGCTCGGGACAGGGGGGGACCGGGGAGCTGTTTTTT. Translation gives CASSSGQGGTGELFF. Looking up the rest from reference TRBV11-2 and TRBJ2-2 gives the full variable domain: EAGVAQSPRYKIIEKRQSVAFWCNPISGHATLYWYQQILGQGPKLLIQFQNNGVVDDSQLPKDRFSAERLKGVDSTLKIQPAKLEDSAVYLCASSSGQGGTGELFFGEGSRLTVL.

J is TRBJ2-2 and V is TRBV19, with 9 bases lining up with TRBD1. CDR3 length equals 18 residues. CDR1 and CDR2 from the germline V gene are LNHDA and SQIVND (reference sequence). Losses at the gene ends were 5 bases for V and 6 bases for J; bases not matched to a gene: 16. The CDR3 nucleotides read TGTGCCAGTAGTGCCGGGACAGGGCTTCATCCTCGGGCCGGGGAGCTGTTTTTT. It codes for CASSAGTGLHPRAGELFF.

This rearrangement joins TRBV27 to TRBJ1-5; 7 bases agree with TRBD1. The V and J ends lost 7 bases and 10 bases, in that order; junction bases with no gene match: 13. Germline CDR1 and CDR2: MNHEY and SMNVEV (reference sequence). The CDR3 has 14 amino acids. CDR3 residues: CASMLAGQSQPQHF. For the CDR3, the DNA is TGTGCCAGCATGTTGGCGGGACAGAGTCAACCCCAGCATTTT.

The gene calls are TRBV2 and TRBJ2-7; the match to TRBD2 covers 9 bases. The germline CDR1 and CDR2 sequences are SNHLY and FYNNEI. CDR3 length: 13 residues. Trimming at V came to 6 bases and at J to 4 bases, leaving 4 bases not matched to a gene. CDR3 DNA sequence: TGTGCCAGCAGGCTAGCGGGAACTTACGAGCAGTACTTC. Translating gives CASRLAGTYEQYF.

The chain has TRBV2 and TRBJ1-5; 7 positions match TRBD1. This CDR3 comprises 13 residues. V lost 7 bases and J lost 2; bases outside the gene matches: 2. Germline lookup yields CDR1 SNHLY and CDR2 FYNNEI. CDR3: CASKGQGNQPQHF. The CDR3 DNA is TGTGCCAGCAAAGGACAGGGCAATCAGCCCCAGCATTTT.

This rearrangement joins TRBV28 to TRBJ1-1, with 9 bases lining up with TRBD1. J gave up 2 bases and V 4 bases, and 8 bases lay outside the gene matches. In germline, CDR1 is MDHEN, CDR2 SYDVKM. The CDR3 runs 16 residues. DNA of the CDR3: TGTGCCAGCAGTTCACCGGGGACAGGGCTCAACACTGAAGCTTTCTTT. Amino acids: CASSSPGTGLNTEAFF.

This chain links TRBV19 with TRBJ2-5; 8 nucleotides agree with TRBD1. Trimming cost V 6 bases and J 5 bases; bases outside gene matches: 5. Per the germline V gene, CDR1 is LNHDA and CDR2 is SQIVND (reference sequence). This CDR3 is 13 amino acids long. DNA of the CDR3: TGTGCCAGTAGCACAGGGGGTAGGGAGACCCAGTACTTC. Translated, it gives CASSTGGRETQYF.

With respect to this clone: Its ends do not fully match the called genes, so a read error is possible. V and J are TRBV5-4 and TRBJ2-7; 9 bases agree with TRBD1. This CDR3 region has 15 residues. Germline CDR1 SGHNT, CDR2 YYREEE (reference sequence). This CDR3 reads CARSLGGQGRGEQYF. CDR3 DNA: TGTGCCAGAAGCTTAGGGGGACAGGGAAGAGGCGAGCAGTACTTC.

The DNA of the CDR3 is TGTGCCAGCAATCCCCGGGGGGAAGAGACCCAGTACTTC. Translated: CASNPRGEETQYF. The gene calls are TRBV2 and TRBJ2-5; 7 nucleotides line up with TRBD2. Germline CDR1 SNHLY, CDR2 FYNNEI. The CDR3 sequence is 13 residues long. Unmatched junction bases numbered 5, after V lost 7 bases and J lost 3 bases.

This chain uses TRBV10-3 with TRBJ2-3, with 7 positions matching TRBD2. This CDR3 comprises 18 residues. J was trimmed by 1 base and V by 4 bases; bases with no gene match: 14. From germline, CDR1 is ENHRY and CDR2 SYGVKD. The CDR3 reads CAISASSGTSWGTDTQYF. The DNA for the CDR3 is TGTGCCATCAGTGCGTCCAGCGGGACCTCGTGGGGCACAGATACGCAGTATTTT.

The chain uses TRBV27 and TRBJ2-7; perhaps TRBD1 as D (5 bases). Germline CDR1 reads MNHEY; CDR2 reads SMNVEV (reference sequence). This CDR3 is built from 14 residues. Trimming left V 6 bases short and J 0 bases short, with 12 bases between. CDR3 nucleotides: TGTGCCAGCAGCCCGTTTGGGGCCTCCTACGAGCAGTACTTC. Translation: CASSPFGASYEQYF.

The V gene is TRBV28, the J gene TRBJ1-2; D is unclear. The CDR3 extends over 12 amino acids. The V gene lost 3 bases and the J gene lost 4 bases, with 6 bases spanning the gap. CDR1 is MDHEN, CDR2 SYDVKM, per germline. CDR3 DNA sequence: TGTGCCAGCAGTTTGCAGTCCTATGGCTACACCTTC. Protein sequence: CASSLQSYGYTF.

V gene TRBV6-6 combines with J gene TRBJ1-1; 7 nucleotides line up with TRBD1. Germline V lookup: CDR1 MNHNY, CDR2 SVGAGI (reference sequence). Germline trimming cut 8 bases from V and 2 bases from J; bases unmatched to any gene: 8. The CDR3 spans 14 residues. CDR3 bases: TGTGCCAGCGACCCTCGGACAGGCAACACTGAAGCTTTCTTT. It encodes CASDPRTGNTEAFF.

This chain links TRBV11-3 with TRBJ1-1; D not resolved. The V gene's germline CDR1 is SGHNT and CDR2 YENEEA. The CDR3 is made up of 11 amino acids. Trimming cost V 8 bases and J 5 bases, with 9 bases left between them. The CDR3 sequence is CASSIETEAFF. In DNA, the CDR3 is TGTGCCAGCTCGATTGAGACTGAAGCTTTCTTT.

This clone occurred once. V is TRBV4-2 and J is TRBJ2-7; D possibly corresponds to TRBD1 (6 bases). CDR3 length: 16 residues. CDR1 is LGHNA and CDR2 is YNFKEQ in the germline V gene. V lost 5 bases and J 4 bases, leaving 21 bases between the germline ends. The chain's CDR3 is CASSTSTGQKRYEQYF. The CDR3, as DNA: TGTGCCAGCAGCACTAGTACTGGACAGAAGCGATACGAGCAGTACTTC.

The chain uses TRBV5-1 and TRBJ1-1; a weak D match, TRBD1 (5 bases). This CDR3 is 13 amino acids long. Germline values: CDR1 SGHRS, CDR2 YFSETQ. V lost 4 bases and J 4 bases, leaving 11 bases between the germline ends. The CDR3 DNA sequence: TGCGCCAGCAGCCGCCCGGGGGGCACTGAAGCTTTCTTT. Translated, it gives CASSRPGGTEAFF.

J is TRBJ1-5 and V is TRBV18; 9 bases agree with TRBD1. CDR3 size: 16 residues. The junction had 4 bases not matched to a gene; V was cut back by 0 bases and J by 4 bases. The germline V gene encodes CDR1 KGHSH and CDR2 LQKENI. In DNA form, the CDR3 reads TGTGCCAGCTCACCACCGGGGACAGGGCGAAATCAGCCCCAGCATTTT. It is translated as CASSPPGTGRNQPQHF.

The chain links TRBV28 to TRBJ1-5; 9 bases line up with TRBD1. This CDR3 comprises 13 residues. Per germline, CDR1 MDHEN and CDR2 SYDVKM. CDR3 sequence: CVSGTGIGQPQHF. The CDR3 nucleotides are TGTGTCTCGGGGACAGGGATAGGTCAGCCCCAGCATTTT. Full variable domain (remainder filled in from reference TRBV28 and TRBJ1-5): DVKVTQSSRYLVKRTGEKVFLECVQDMDHENMFWYRQDPGLGLRLIYFSYDVKMKEKGDIPEGYSVSREKKERFSLILESASTNQTSMYLCVSGTGIGQPQHFGDGTRLSIL.

The chain joins TRBV4-1 to TRBJ1-2; 8 bases fit TRBD1. This CDR3 comprises 17 residues. CDR1 is MGHRA, CDR2 YSYEKL, per germline. The junction had 12 bases not matched to a gene; V was cut back by 0 bases and J by 6 bases. The CDR3 coding sequence is TGCGCCAGCAGCCAAGACCGACATCGGCCGACAGGGGATGGCTACACCTTC. Protein sequence: CASSQDRHRPTGDGYTF.

The V gene is TRBV28, the J gene TRBJ2-7, with 11 bases identical to TRBD2. With 3 bases clipped from V and 5 bases from J, the junction kept 15 bases outside the gene matches. CDR1 and CDR2 from the germline V gene are MDHEN and SYDVKM. This CDR3 has 18 residues. The CDR3 DNA sequence: TGTGCCAGCAGTTTCACTAGAATCACTAGCGGGAGACGGCACGAGCAGTACTTC. It encodes CASSFTRITSGRRHEQYF.

This rearrangement joins TRBV27 to TRBJ1-2, with 8 bases matching TRBD1. Germline CDR1 reads MNHEY; CDR2 reads SMNVEV (reference sequence). Trimming took 6 bases from V and 6 from J; bases not matched to a gene: 6. This CDR3 contains 13 residues. The DNA of the CDR3 is TGTGCCAGCAGCCGACCGACAGGGGATGGCTACACCTTC. It specifies CASSRPTGDGYTF.